This paragraph reports one TCR beta chain. Its antigen is currently unknown. One entry per CDR3 protein, called by TCRdb with MiXCR from the 5' RACE reads. Among some 150,000 distinct CDR3 sequences, 44% were seen once, and the ten largest hold around 15%. The data originate from a study of CD8 T cells in ankylosing spondylitis. The V gene's germline CDR1 is LGHDT and CDR2 YNNKEL (reference sequence). Trimming took off 1 base at V and 5 bases at J, with 20 bases between the two ends. This CDR3 has 18 residues. Findings and caveats of the study: Reportedly, matched ankylosing spondylitis synovial fluid was significantly enriched for disease-linked clones.

Sequencing used synovial fluid, either unsorted or a sorted T cell fraction (not recorded which). This clonotype was obtained from a male donor with ankylosing spondylitis. The J gene is TRBJ2-2, the V gene TRBV3-1; D perhaps matches TRBD2 (6 bases). The CDR3 region is CASSQVPMGGLRTGELFF. The CDR3 DNA is TGTGCCAGCAGCCAAGTGCCCATGGGAGGCCTCCGGACCGGGGAGCTGTTTTTT. The entire variable domain, with the rest obtained from reference TRBV3-1 and TRBJ2-2, is as follows: DTAVSQTPKYLVTQMGNDKSIKCEQNLGHDTMYWYKQDSKKFLKIMFSYNNKELIINETVPNRFSPKSPDKAHLNLHINSLELGDSAVYFCASSQVPMGGLRTGELFFGEGSRLTVL.